This T cell receptor (beta chain) was recovered during a study of cytomegalovirus exposure and HLA in healthy donors. This CDR3 spans 12 amino acids. The V gene lost 7 bases and the J gene lost 3 bases, with 9 bases spanning the gap. The germline CDR1 and CDR2 sequences are MNHEY and SMNVEV (reference sequence). The PCR ran on 60 Vbeta and 13 Jbeta primers. Clones were sequenced by immunoSEQ multiplex PCR, and TCRdb holds only the in-frame ones, with some missing. The sample includes 150,000 to 200,000 clones, under 80% of them seen just once. This receptor was obtained from a man between 35 and 55 years old in good health and CMV-seronegative. The material sequenced was PBMCs. The chain uses TRBV27 and TRBJ1-1, with no clear D. The CDR3 bases are TGTGCCAGCAAGGAGGGCCACACTGAAGCTTTCTTT. This codes for CASKEGHTEAFF.